The T cell receptor (beta chain) described here comes from a study of CD8 T cells in Susac syndrome. An input of about 0.5 to 1 ug of RNA was subjected to reverse transcription using random hexamers. TCRdb passed the immunoSEQ multiplex PCR reads through MiXCR, listing each CDR3 protein once. The sample lists approximately 150,000 distinct CDR3 sequences, roughly 96% occurring once. The V gene's germline CDR1 is DFQATT and CDR2 SNEGSKA (reference sequence). Trimming took off 4 bases at V and 0 bases at J, with 13 bases between the two ends. This CDR3 is 15 amino acids long. The clonotype was recovered from a human donor with multiple sclerosis. The sequenced material came from CD4+ T cells from PBMCs. V gene TRBV20-1 combines with J gene TRBJ2-1; D perhaps matches TRBD2 (5 bases). The CDR3 region is CSANGLSSSYNEQFF. The CDR3 DNA is TGCAGTGCTAACGGACTGAGTTCCTCCTACAATGAGCAGTTCTTC.